This T cell receptor (beta chain) was found in a study of blood T cell repertoires in COVID-19. Assay: immunoSEQ multiplex PCR; the TCRdb copy retains only in-frame clones and omits some. The top ten clones hold 5.7% of a sample with 100,000 or so clones, 80% to 95% of them seen once. V was cut by 2 bases and J by 3 bases, with 10 bases left in between. The CDR3 length is 14 residues. CDR1 is MNHEY, CDR2 SVGAGI, per germline. This TCR came from an older man with acute or convalescent COVID-19. The chain couples TRBV6-5 to TRBJ1-1; possible D gene TRBD1, 5 bases. The sample was peripheral blood. The CDR3 DNA sequence: TGTGCCAGCAGTTACGGGGGGTCTCACACTGAAGCTTTCTTT. This translates into CASSYGGSHTEAFF.